This TCR beta chain was retrieved from a study of graft-versus-host responses after intestinal transplantation. Overall study findings and caveats: Among recipient marrow samples, GvH clones were found; some appeared first in ileum or blood.

This CDR3 is 14 amino acids long. V shed 1 base and J shed 4 bases, with 8 bases lying between them. The germline CDR1 and CDR2 sequences are SGHTA and FQGNSA. On this clone itself: Its target is unknown.

Using immunoSEQ multiplex PCR, the repertoire was profiled, and TCRdb retains in-frame clones only, with some absent. The top ten hold approximately 0.18% of the sample, which has over 85,000 clones, 91% seen once. This sequence was found in a human donor who was the organ donor for an intestinal transplant. This chain links TRBV7-2 with TRBJ2-1; the D gene is possibly TRBD1 (5 bases). Sequencing was performed on unstimulated CD4+ T cells sorted from spleen or lymph node cells, taken before transplant. DNA for the CDR3: TGTGCCAGCAGCTTAGGCCAGGGATACAATGAGCAGTTCTTC. It specifies CASSLGQGYNEQFF.